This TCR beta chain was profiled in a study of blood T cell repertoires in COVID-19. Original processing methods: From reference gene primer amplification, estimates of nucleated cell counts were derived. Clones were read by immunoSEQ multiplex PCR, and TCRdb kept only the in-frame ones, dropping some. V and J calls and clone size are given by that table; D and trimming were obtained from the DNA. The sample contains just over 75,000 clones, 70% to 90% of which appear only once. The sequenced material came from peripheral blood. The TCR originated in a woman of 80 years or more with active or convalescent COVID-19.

As DNA, the CDR3 is TGTGCCAGCAGCGTAGCATCGAGCTCCTACGAGCAGTACTTC. Amino acid sequence: CASSVASSSYEQYF. The gene calls are TRBV9 and TRBJ2-7; D uncertain. The germline V and J ends were trimmed by 0 bases and 0 bases, with 7 bases remaining between them. The CDR3 length is 14 residues. Germline CDR1 and CDR2: SGDLS and YYNGEE.